Each of the 14 T cell receptor beta chains below was sequenced from the same sample in a study of shared clonotypes between healthy human individuals. The assay was immunoSEQ multiplex PCR, and TCRdb's table has in-frame clones only and misses some. Of approximately 1,500,000 clones in the sample, around 98% were seen once. The specimen was naive CD4+ T cells sorted from blood. Subset specified: CD45RA+ positively selected. These receptor sequences come from a man aged 25 to 40 in good health.

The CDR3: CASSLRPSGTYEQYF. The DNA of the CDR3 is TGCGCCAGCAGCTTGCGGCCTAGCGGAACCTACGAGCAGTACTTC. This chain uses TRBV5-1 with TRBJ2-7; 7 nucleotides line up with TRBD2. This CDR3 contains 15 residues. With V trimmed by 1 base and J by 2 bases, 6 bases remained unmatched. Germline values: CDR1 SGHRS, CDR2 YFSETQ.

The V gene is TRBV5-1, the J gene TRBJ2-1; D is perhaps TRBD1 (5 bases). The V gene's germline CDR1 is SGHRS and CDR2 YFSETQ. The length of the CDR3 is 13 residues. Trimming took 0 bases from V and 8 from J, leaving 9 bases between them. The CDR3, as DNA: TGCGCCAGCAGCTTGGGCAGGGTGGATGAGCAGTTCTTC. Protein: CASSLGRVDEQFF.

V and J are TRBV5-1 and TRBJ2-2; D is unresolved. Germline CDR1 is SGHRS and CDR2 is YFSETQ. Trimming shortened V by 0 bases and J by 6 bases, and 9 bases separated the two germline ends. The CDR3 is 14 residues long. CDR3 nucleotide sequence: TGCGCCAGCAGCTTGGATCGGAGTGCCGGGGAGCTGTTTTTT. As protein: CASSLDRSAGELFF.

This chain links TRBV10-3 with TRBJ2-5; possible D gene TRBD2, 5 bases. The V gene's germline CDR1 is ENHRY and CDR2 SYGVKD. The CDR3 has 13 amino acids. The V end was cut by 11 bases, the J end by 4 bases, with 17 bases between. The CDR3 is CAARGGPGETQYF. CDR3 DNA: TGTGCCGCGAGAGGCGGGCCAGGAGAGACCCAGTACTTC.

V is TRBV6-4 and J is TRBJ2-7, with D perhaps matching TRBD2 (6 bases). In germline, CDR1 is MRHNA, CDR2 SNTAGT. The length of the CDR3 is 15 residues. V lost 4 bases and J 4 bases, leaving 17 bases between the germline ends. The CDR3 loop is CASSGPGTSVYEQYF. The CDR3 coding sequence is TGTGCCAGCAGTGGCCCCGGGACTTCTGTTTACGAGCAGTACTTC.

V and J are TRBV10-3 and TRBJ1-1; possibly TRBD1 for D (5 bases). Germline V gene lookup returns CDR1 ENHRY and CDR2 SYGVKD. CDR3 length equals 13 residues. Trimming stripped 6 bases from V and 6 bases from J, with 14 bases between. DNA for the CDR3: TGTGCCATCAGCCGATACGGGGGGGCTGAAGCTTTCTTT. Amino acids: CAISRYGGAEAFF.

This clone appeared once. The genes are TRBV19 and TRBJ1-4; D might be TRBD1 (6 bases). CDR1 and CDR2 from the germline V gene are LNHDA and SQIVND (reference sequence). V was clipped by 5 bases and J by 8 bases, with 15 bases between them. This CDR3 comprises 14 residues. The CDR3 region has the DNA TGTGCCAGTAGTCTCGCGAGGGGGGGCGAAAAACTGTTTTTT. Translated: CASSLARGGEKLFF.

The chain carries TRBV29-1 and TRBJ1-1, with D unresolved. The germline gives CDR1 SQVTM, CDR2 ANQGSEA. This CDR3 has 12 residues. V dropped 4 bases and J dropped 2 bases, with 8 bases sitting between them. The CDR3 spells CSVVLANTEAFF. CDR3 sequence (DNA): TGCAGCGTTGTCTTGGCCAACACTGAAGCTTTCTTT.

The chain joins TRBV28 to TRBJ2-1; either TRBD1 or TRBD2 may supply D (5 bases each). The ends were cut back, 10 bases at V and 9 bases at J, with 16 bases in the middle. From germline, CDR1 is MDHEN and CDR2 SYDVKM. The length of the CDR3 is 12 residues. CDR3 residues: CATTGQGGEQFF. CDR3 in DNA: TGTGCCACCACGGGGCAAGGCGGTGAGCAGTTCTTC.

As regards this clone: Other nucleotide sequences from this sample produce the same CDR3. The chain carries TRBV5-1 and TRBJ2-1, with no clear D. Trimming took 4 bases from V and 7 from J, leaving 9 bases between them. Germline V lookup: CDR1 SGHRS, CDR2 YFSETQ. This CDR3 comprises 12 residues. The CDR3 loop reads CASSQGLNEQFF. For the CDR3, the DNA is TGCGCCAGCAGCCAAGGGCTAAATGAGCAGTTCTTC.

V and J are TRBV10-3 and TRBJ1-1; D gene ambiguous. The CDR3 loop spans 11 amino acids. The ends were cut back, 3 bases at V and 5 bases at J, with 4 bases in the middle. Germline lookup yields CDR1 ENHRY and CDR2 SYGVKD. DNA of the CDR3: TGTGCCATCAGTGATAAGACTGAAGCTTTCTTT. As protein: CAISDKTEAFF.

This chain links TRBV5-4 with TRBJ1-3, with D unclear. Germline lookup yields CDR1 SGHNT and CDR2 YYREEE (reference sequence). This CDR3 has 13 residues. Trimming took off 0 bases at V and 3 bases at J, with 4 bases between the two ends. CDR3 sequence: CASSLGFGNTIYF. The CDR3 DNA is TGTGCCAGCAGCTTGGGATTTGGAAACACCATATATTTT.

J is TRBJ2-5 and V is TRBV7-2; 7 bases line up with TRBD2. This CDR3 spans 13 amino acids. J lost 5 bases, V lost 5 bases, and 5 bases had no gene match. The germline gives CDR1 SGHTA, CDR2 FQGNSA. The CDR3 region has the DNA TGTGCCAGCAGCAAAATTAGCGGGGAGACCCAGTACTTC. It codes for CASSKISGETQYF.

This clone was seen just once. One junction end does not reproduce the germline sequence, and a read error may be involved. The chain carries TRBV20-1 and TRBJ2-7; TRBD2 is a possible D gene (6 bases). CDR3 length: 10 residues. Germline assignment: CDR1 DFQATT and CDR2 SNEGSKA (reference sequence). CDR3 DNA sequence: TGCAGTGCCGCAGATGCCGGGGGTCGCTTC. Amino acid sequence: CSAADAGGRF.